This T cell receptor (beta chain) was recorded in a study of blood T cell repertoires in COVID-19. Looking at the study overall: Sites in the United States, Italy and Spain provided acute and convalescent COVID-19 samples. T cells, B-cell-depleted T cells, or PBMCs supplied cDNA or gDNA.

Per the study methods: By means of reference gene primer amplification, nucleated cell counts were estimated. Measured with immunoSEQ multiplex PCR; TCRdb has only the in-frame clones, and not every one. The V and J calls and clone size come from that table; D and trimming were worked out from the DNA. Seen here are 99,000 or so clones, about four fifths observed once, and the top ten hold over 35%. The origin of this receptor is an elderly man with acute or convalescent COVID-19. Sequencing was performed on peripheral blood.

The CDR3 region is CAISGTAGINTGELFF. The CDR3 nucleotides are TGTGCCATCAGTGGGACAGCCGGGATTAACACCGGGGAGCTGTTTTTT. The genes are TRBV10-3 and TRBJ2-2; the D gene is possibly TRBD1 (6 bases). V lost 4 bases and J 2 bases, leaving 14 bases between the germline ends. CDR1 and CDR2 from the germline V gene are ENHRY and SYGVKD. The CDR3 has 16 amino acids.